This entry concerns a single T cell receptor (beta chain). This record belongs to a study of cytomegalovirus exposure and HLA in healthy donors. Per germline, CDR1 SEHNR and CDR2 FQNEAQ (reference sequence). V was pared by 3 bases and J by 2 bases, with 13 bases between. The CDR3 is 15 residues long. PCR involved 60 Vbeta and 13 Jbeta primers. Produced via immunoSEQ multiplex PCR; TCRdb's table is partial and in-frame only. The sample shows 35,000 to 55,000 clones, 70% to 80% of them seen only once. This chain links TRBV7-9 with TRBJ2-5; TRBD2 is a possible D gene (6 bases). The sample comprised PBMCs. This sequence originates from a woman aged 25-40 years in good health and CMV-seronegative. CDR3 amino acids: CASSFGGTLQETQYF. The CDR3 region has the DNA TGTGCCAGCAGCTTCGGCGGGACGCTGCAAGAGACCCAGTACTTC.